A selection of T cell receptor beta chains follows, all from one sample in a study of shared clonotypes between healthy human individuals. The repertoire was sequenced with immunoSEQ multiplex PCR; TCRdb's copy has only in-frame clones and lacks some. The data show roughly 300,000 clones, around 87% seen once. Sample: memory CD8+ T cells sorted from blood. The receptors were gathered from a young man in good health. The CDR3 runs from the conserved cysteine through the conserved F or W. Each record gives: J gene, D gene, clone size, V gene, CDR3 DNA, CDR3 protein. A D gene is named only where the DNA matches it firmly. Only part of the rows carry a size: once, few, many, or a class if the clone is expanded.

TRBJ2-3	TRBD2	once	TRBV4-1	TGCGCCAGCAGCCACGCTAGCGGAACAGATACGCAGTATTTT	CASSHASGTDTQYF
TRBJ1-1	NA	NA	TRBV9	TGTGCCAGCAGCGTAGACGGTAGGAACACTGAAGCTTTCTTT	CASSVDGRNTEAFF
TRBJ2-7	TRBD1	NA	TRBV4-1	TGCGCCAGCAGCCCGACAGGGGCCGGGGACTACGAGCAGTACTTC	CASSPTGAGDYEQYF
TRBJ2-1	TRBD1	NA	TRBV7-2	TGTGCCATAGGGGATTGGACAGGGCGGTATGAGCAGTTCTTC	CAIGDWTGRYEQFF
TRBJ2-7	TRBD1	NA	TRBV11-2	TGTGCCAGCAGCTTCGGGACAGGGGGTTTCGAGCAGTACTTC	CASSFGTGGFEQYF
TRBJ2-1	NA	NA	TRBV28	TGTGCCAGCAGTTTTCCCTGGGATGAGCAGTTCTTC	CASSFPWDEQFF
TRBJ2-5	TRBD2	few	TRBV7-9	TGTGCCAGCAGCACACTAGCGGGGGCCGAGTACCAAGAGACCCAGTACTTC	CASSTLAGAEYQETQYF
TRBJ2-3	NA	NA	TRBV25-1	TGTGCCACCTCGGTTACAGGGTCAGATACGCAGTATTTT	CATSVTGSDTQYF
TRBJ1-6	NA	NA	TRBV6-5	TGTGCCAGCAGTTACTCGGCAGGCCCTAATTCACCCCTCCACTTT	CASSYSAGPNSPLHF
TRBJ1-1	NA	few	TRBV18	TGTGCCAGCTCACCACCGGTTTGGGGTGAAGCTTTCTTT	CASSPPVWGEAFF
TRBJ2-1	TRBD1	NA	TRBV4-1	TGCGCCAGCAGCCGAGGGACAGGTAACCCTCCCTCCTACAATGAGCAGTTCTTC	CASSRGTGNPPSYNEQFF
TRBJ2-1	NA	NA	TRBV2	TGTGCCAGCATGGAGGACTCTTACAATGAGCAGTTCTTC	CASMEDSYNEQFF
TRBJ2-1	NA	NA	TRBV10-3	TGTGCCATCAGTGAGTTAGGCCCCCCCAGACCAGCCTACAATGAGCAGTTCTTC	CAISELGPPRPAYNEQFF
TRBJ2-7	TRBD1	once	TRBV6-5	TGTGCCAGCAGTTATGACAGGGGGCCCTACGAGCAGTACTTC	CASSYDRGPYEQYF
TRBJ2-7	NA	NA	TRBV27	TGTGCCAGCAGTTTAGGCTCAGGGACGGCCTACGAGCAGTACTTC	CASSLGSGTAYEQYF
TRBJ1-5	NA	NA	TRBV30	TGTGCCTGGGGCTATGAGAATAGCAATCAGCCCCAGCATTTT	CAWGYENSNQPQHF
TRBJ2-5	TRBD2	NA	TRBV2	TGTGCCAGCAGTCGTTGGGGGGGTCAAGAGACCCAGTACTTC	CASSRWGGQETQYF
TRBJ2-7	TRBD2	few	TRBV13	TGTGCCAGCAGCACGGGACTAGCGGACTACGAGCAGTACTTC	CASSTGLADYEQYF
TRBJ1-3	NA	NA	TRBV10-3	TGTGCCATCAGTGAGTCGACAGGAGGGCTCTTACTTTCTGGAAACACCATATATTTT	CAISESTGGLLLSGNTIYF
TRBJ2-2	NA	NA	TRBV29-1	TGCAGCGTTGAATACGGAAGGGGGACCGGGGAGCTGTTTTTT	CSVEYGRGTGELFF
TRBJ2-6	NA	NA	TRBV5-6	TGTGCCAGCGAGGCAGCAGGGGCCAACGTCCTGACTTTC	CASEAAGANVLTF
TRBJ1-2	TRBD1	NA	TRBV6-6	TGTGCCAGCAGTTATCCAGGGGGCGATGGCTACACCTTC	CASSYPGGDGYTF
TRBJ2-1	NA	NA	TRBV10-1	TGCGCCAGCAGTCCCAGTGAGGACTTGGAGCAGTTCTTC	CASSPSEDLEQFF
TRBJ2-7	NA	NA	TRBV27	TGTGCCAGCAGCACGAAGGGGACCTATCCCTCCTACGAGCAGTACTTC	CASSTKGTYPSYEQYF
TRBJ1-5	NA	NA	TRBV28	TGTGCCAGCAGTTTCCGAGGGGAAAGGGTTCAGCCCCAGCATTTT	CASSFRGERVQPQHF